Listed below are T cell receptor beta chains from one sample, sequenced in a study of identical twins. TCRdb ran MiXCR on the 5' RACE reads and lists one entry per CDR3 protein. The sample includes a few hundred thousand distinct CDR3 sequences, roughly 9% of them seen just once. Sample: naive T cells sorted from blood. These receptors were taken from a woman in her forties or fifties in good health. The CDR3 runs from the conserved cysteine through the conserved F or W. Fields, in order: clone size, J gene, V gene, CDR3 length, D gene, CDR3 DNA, CDR3 protein. A D gene is named only where the DNA matches it firmly. Clone size appears in some rows only: once, few, many, or a class for an expanded clone.

>few|TRBJ2-3|TRBV4-2|18|-
TGTGCCAGCAGCCAAGCTTCCGAGTCGGGCGGATACACAGATACGCAGTATTTT
CASSQASESGGYTDTQYF
>few|TRBJ1-1|TRBV12-3/TRBV12-4|13|-
TGTGCCAGCAGCCCGACGGCGAACACTGAAGCTTTCTTT
CASSPTANTEAFF
>many|TRBJ1-5|TRBV7-6|15|TRBD1
TGTGCCAGCAGCTTAGCGGCAGGGGGCTCTCAGCCCCAGCATTTT
CASSLAAGGSQPQHF
>few|TRBJ2-5|TRBV12-3/TRBV12-4|13|-
TGTGCCAGCAGTTTGTGGGGGGTTGAGACCCAGTACTTC
CASSLWGVETQYF
>few|TRBJ2-1|TRBV7-6|16|TRBD2
TGTGCCAGCAGTTACCGGACTAGCGGGAGGAGCAATGAGCAGTTCTTC
CASSYRTSGRSNEQFF
>few|TRBJ2-3|TRBV29-1|14|TRBD2
TGCAGCTACTCTACGACTAGCTCTGCAGATACGCAGTATTTT
CSYSTTSSADTQYF
>many|TRBJ2-2|TRBV6-5|13|-
TGTGCCAGCAGTTATTATAAGGCCGGGGAGCTGTTTTTT
CASSYYKAGELFF
>few|TRBJ1-1|TRBV5-6|15|-
TGTGCCAGCAGCTTGGTGAGGCGAGGGAACACTGAAGCTTTCTTT
CASSLVRRGNTEAFF
>few|TRBJ2-1|TRBV12-3/TRBV12-4|17|TRBD2
TGTGCCAGCAGCCCCTTCGGACTAGCGGGTCCCGACAATGAGCAGTTCTTC
CASSPFGLAGPDNEQFF
>many|TRBJ1-1|TRBV12-3/TRBV12-4|13|-
TGTGCCAGCAGGATTCAGGGGACTCCCGAAGCTTTCTTT
CASRIQGTPEAFF
>many|TRBJ2-1|TRBV9|16|TRBD2
TGTGCCAGCAGCGCCACTAGCGGGCTTTCCTACAATGAGCAGTTCTTC
CASSATSGLSYNEQFF
>few|TRBJ2-1|TRBV5-5|15|TRBD2
TGTGCCAGCAGCGTGAGACTAGCGGGAGTCTGGGAGCAGTTCTTC
CASSVRLAGVWEQFF
>few|TRBJ2-1|TRBV27|15|TRBD2
TGTGCCAGCGGACCCCTGGGAGGGAGCTACAATGAGCAGTTCTTC
CASGPLGGSYNEQFF
>few|TRBJ2-5|TRBV7-9|16|TRBD1
TGTGCCAGCAGCTTATCGCCGGGACAGTCCCGGGAGACCCAGTACTTC
CASSLSPGQSRETQYF
>-|TRBJ2-1|TRBV10-2|11|-
TGCGCCAGCACCGGGTCCCTGGAACAGTTCTTC
CASTGSLEQFF
>-|TRBJ2-7|TRBV7-9|12|TRBD1
TGTGCCAGCAGCCCAGGGGGCCACGAGCAGTACTTC
CASSPGGHEQYF
>few|TRBJ1-4|TRBV20-1|14|-
TGCAGTACCGGGACACCTAAGATAGGTGAAAAACTGTTTTTT
CSTGTPKIGEKLFF
>many|TRBJ2-2|TRBV18|16|-
TGTGCCAGCTCACCACGGGGAACCCCTGCCACCGGGGAGCTGTTTTTT
CASSPRGTPATGELFF
>-|TRBJ1-1|TRBV5-1|13|-
TGCGCCAGCAGCCCAGCGGGGAGCACTGAAGCTTTCTTT
CASSPAGSTEAFF
>few|TRBJ2-1|TRBV12-3/TRBV12-4|18|TRBD2
TGTGCCAGCAGTAAACTAGCGGGAGAACCGAGGTTCGGGGTGGAGCAGTTCTTC
CASSKLAGEPRFGVEQFF
>-|TRBJ2-5|TRBV5-1|14|TRBD2
TGCGCCAGCAGCTTAGGGACTAGCGCGGAGACCCAGTACTTC
CASSLGTSAETQYF
>many|TRBJ2-5|TRBV10-2|13|-
TGCGCCAGCAGTTCGAGCGTTCAAGAGACCCAGTACTTC
CASSSSVQETQYF